This entry features one T cell receptor (beta chain) sequence. The CDR3 loop spans 14 amino acids. J lost 1 base, V lost 4 bases, and 4 bases had no gene match. The germline V gene encodes CDR1 SGHNT and CDR2 YYREEE (reference sequence). Assay: immunoSEQ multiplex PCR; the TCRdb copy retains only in-frame clones and omits some. The table lists some 22,000 clones, nearly 90% of them singletons. Locally advanced or metastatic urothelial carcinoma was present in patients. The source of the sample is a study of PD-L1 blockade in urothelial cancer. At the level of the study: Analyses were performed on blood at 3 weeks after treatment start (the second dose) and at 6 weeks. Median blood clonality was around 0.086, with tens of thousands of unique TCRs.

The sequences come from PBMCs, collected around atezolizumab (anti-PD-L1) treatment. The chain combines TRBV5-4 with TRBJ1-1; 7 bases line up with TRBD1. The sequence derives from a woman aged 55-75 years with urothelial cancer. The CDR3 nucleotides read TGTGCCAGCAGCCGTGGACAGGAGAACACTGAAGCTTTCTTT. Translating it yields CASSRGQENTEAFF.